Below, 15 T cell receptor beta chains from the same sample are listed, as sequenced in a study of T cell responses to AZD1222 COVID-19 vaccine. TCRdb's table, derived via immunoSEQ multiplex PCR, lists solely in-frame clones and lacks some. The repertoire holds roughly 160,000 clones, with more than 70% as singletons. The sample here was peripheral blood, taken on day 0 of AZD1222 vaccination. All receptors derive from an adult in good health.

In its sample, this clone was seen a few times. The J gene is TRBJ1-2, the V gene TRBV7-2, with D maybe TRBD1 (6 bases). V was clipped by 0 bases and J by 4 bases, with 9 bases between them. The CDR3 has 14 amino acids. The germline V gene encodes CDR1 SGHTA and CDR2 FQGNSA. The CDR3 region has the DNA TGTGCCAGCAGCTTAGCGGGACATTCCTATGGCTACACCTTC. Amino acid sequence: CASSLAGHSYGYTF.

This clone has more than one count but fewer than ten. The chain carries TRBV30 and TRBJ1-3, with D possibly being TRBD1 (6 bases). V was cut by 8 bases and J by 3 bases, with 14 bases left in between. Germline values: CDR1 GTSNPN, CDR2 SVGIG (reference sequence). The CDR3 is 13 amino acids. CDR3 sequence: CARGQPFGNTIYF. The CDR3 region has the DNA TGTGCCCGTGGACAGCCGTTTGGAAACACCATATATTTT.

The rearrangement uses TRBV18 and TRBJ1-2; no clear D. The CDR3 loop spans 15 amino acids. The ends were cut back, 3 bases at V and 3 bases at J, with 14 bases in the middle. The V gene's germline CDR1 is KGHSH and CDR2 LQKENI. The DNA for the CDR3 is TGTGCCAGCTCACCTCTCGGGGAGGGCCACTATGGCTACACCTTC. Its protein is CASSPLGEGHYGYTF.

The genes are TRBV7-9 and TRBJ1-3, with D tentatively TRBD1 (6 bases). Germline CDR1 SEHNR, CDR2 FQNEAQ (reference sequence). Between the trimmed V and J ends, which lost 0 bases and 1 base, there was a span of 7 bases. CDR3 length: 15 amino acids. The CDR3 DNA reads as TGTGCCAGCAGCTTAGCCAGGGGTTCTGGAAACACCATATATTTT. It translates to CASSLARGSGNTIYF. The entire variable domain, with the rest obtained from reference TRBV7-9 and TRBJ1-3, is as follows: DTGVSQNPRHKITKRGQNVTFRCDPISEHNRLYWYRQTLGQGPEFLTYFQNEAQLEKSRLLSDRFSAERPKGSFSTLEIQRTEQGDSAMYLCASSLARGSGNTIYFGEGSWLTVV.

The V and J genes are TRBV18 and TRBJ1-2; 9 nucleotides line up with TRBD1. Per the germline V gene, CDR1 is KGHSH and CDR2 is LQKENI. Losses at the gene ends were 3 bases for V and 5 bases for J; bases not matched to a gene: 1. The CDR3 is made up of 13 amino acids. The CDR3 coding sequence is TGTGCCAGCTCACCGACAGGGGGATATGGCTACACCTTC. Its translation: CASSPTGGYGYTF.

The rearrangement joins TRBV5-1 to TRBJ1-1; no clear D. Trimming pared 0 bases from V and 4 bases from J, leaving 7 bases between. There are 13 residues in the CDR3. CDR1 is SGHRS and CDR2 is YFSETQ in the germline V gene. The DNA of the CDR3 is TGCGCCAGCAGCTTGGGAGTGGGCACTGAAGCTTTCTTT. Protein: CASSLGVGTEAFF. The entire variable domain, with the rest obtained from reference TRBV5-1 and TRBJ1-1, is as follows: KAGVTQTPRYLIKTRGQQVTLSCSPISGHRSVSWYQQTPGQGLQFLFEYFSETQRNKGNFPGRFSGRQFSNSRSEMNVSTLELGDSALYLCASSLGVGTEAFFGQGTRLTVV.

V gene TRBV27 combines with J gene TRBJ1-6, with TRBD1 matching 11 bases. This CDR3 is 16 amino acids long. The junction had 7 bases not matched to a gene; V was cut back by 5 bases and J by 7 bases. The germline CDR1 and CDR2 sequences are MNHEY and SMNVEV (reference sequence). The CDR3 DNA follows: TGTGCCAGCAGTGCCGGGACAGGGGGTATGAATTCACCCCTCCACTTT. This codes for CASSAGTGGMNSPLHF.

The genes are TRBV7-2 and TRBJ1-5, with D maybe TRBD1 (5 bases). The germline V gene encodes CDR1 SGHTA and CDR2 FQGNSA. V was pared by 1 base and J by 2 bases, with 18 bases between. The length of the CDR3 is 18 residues. The CDR3 sequence is CASSLVGTPAGGNQPQHF. CDR3 nucleotide sequence: TGTGCCAGCAGCTTAGTTGGGACTCCAGCAGGAGGCAATCAGCCCCAGCATTTT.

The chain links TRBV28 to TRBJ1-4; D call uncertain. Trimming cost V 1 base and J 0 bases, with 12 bases left between them. Looked up from germline, CDR1 is MDHEN and CDR2 is SYDVKM. This CDR3 comprises 17 residues. CDR3 loop: CASSLSGPGATNEKLFF. The DNA for the CDR3 is TGTGCCAGCAGTTTATCAGGTCCCGGTGCAACTAATGAAAAACTGTTTTTT. The variable domain in full, completed from reference TRBV28 and TRBJ1-4, reads DVKVTQSSRYLVKRTGEKVFLECVQDMDHENMFWYRQDPGLGLRLIYFSYDVKMKEKGDIPEGYSVSREKKERFSLILESASTNQTSMYLCASSLSGPGATNEKLFFGSGTQLSVL.

The chain links TRBV19 to TRBJ2-2, with D possibly TRBD2 on 5 matching bases. CDR3 length: 14 residues. The germline gives CDR1 LNHDA, CDR2 SQIVND (reference sequence). The V and J ends lost 7 bases and 0 bases respectively, with 9 bases between them. As DNA, the CDR3 is TGTGCCAGTAAAGACTATCCGAACACCGGGGAGCTGTTTTTT. Amino acids: CASKDYPNTGELFF.

This chain links TRBV19 with TRBJ2-2; 7 bases align to TRBD1. With V trimmed by 3 bases and J by 5 bases, 9 bases remained unmatched. This CDR3 has 16 residues. Germline values: CDR1 LNHDA, CDR2 SQIVND (reference sequence). The CDR3 reads CASSMLRQGGTGELFF. In nucleotides, the CDR3 is TGTGCCAGTAGTATGCTCCGACAGGGTGGGACCGGGGAGCTGTTTTTT.

The chain has TRBV30 and TRBJ1-5; D is unclear. The ends were cut back, 0 bases at V and 6 bases at J, with 9 bases in the middle. This CDR3 spans 13 amino acids. The germline gives CDR1 GTSNPN, CDR2 SVGIG (reference sequence). The CDR3 region is CAWSVEARQPQHF. CDR3 bases: TGTGCCTGGAGTGTAGAGGCGCGTCAGCCCCAGCATTTT.

The gene calls are TRBV7-3 and TRBJ2-2, with 7 bases aligning to TRBD1. The CDR3 length is 16 residues. Unmatched junction bases numbered 5, after V lost 1 base and J lost 3 bases. Germline V gene sequence: CDR1 SGHTA, CDR2 FQGTGA. The CDR3 region has the DNA TGTGCCAGCAGCTTAAGACAGGGTTTTGACACCGGGGAGCTGTTTTTT. Its translation: CASSLRQGFDTGELFF.

V gene TRBV7-9 combines with J gene TRBJ2-3; D remains unclear. The CDR3 is 14 residues long. Germline CDR1 is SEHNR and CDR2 is FQNEAQ (reference sequence). Trimming took off 5 bases at V and 0 bases at J, with 9 bases between the two ends. The chain's CDR3 is CASSLLGSTDTQYF. The CDR3 nucleotides are TGTGCCAGCAGCCTCCTGGGCAGCACAGATACGCAGTATTTT.

The chain combines TRBV6-6 with TRBJ1-6; the D gene is possibly TRBD1 (5 bases). CDR1 and CDR2 from the germline V gene are MNHNY and SVGAGI (reference sequence). Trimming took off 5 bases at V and 7 bases at J, with 21 bases between the two ends. The CDR3 covers 17 residues. This CDR3 reads CASSLSLGRGRNSPLHF. The CDR3 DNA is TGTGCCAGCAGTCTTTCCCTGGGAAGGGGACGGAATTCACCCCTCCACTTT.